The 6 T cell receptor beta chains below were found in one sample sequenced in a study of cytomegalovirus exposure and HLA in healthy donors (dated by TCRdb to 2015 to 2018). Library generation was performed with the immunoSEQ multiplex PCR assay. For the multiplex PCR, a mixture combining 60 forward primers for TCR Vbeta segments and 13 reverse primers for TCR Jbeta segments was used. The clones in this table, taken by TCRdb from immuneACCESS, are in-frame only. Not every clone is retained; where verified, under half of the shortfall comes from an unresolved V gene, and the cause of the rest is unknown. The sample has about 110,000 clones on record, approximately 82% of them singletons. Clones ranked in the top ten supply 10% to 15% of the sample. The sequenced material came from PBMCs. The receptor source for this set is a man younger than 40 in good health and CMV-seropositive.

The CDR3 reads CASSRRMRLDTQYF. CDR3 nucleotide sequence: TGTGCCAGCAGCCGACGTATGCGGCTAGATACGCAGTATTTT. The rearrangement joins TRBV5-6 to TRBJ2-3; no clear D. V dropped 4 bases and J dropped 5 bases, with 14 bases sitting between them. From germline, CDR1 is SGHDT and CDR2 YYEEEE. This CDR3 comprises 14 residues. Looking up the rest from reference TRBV5-6 and TRBJ2-3 gives the full variable domain: DAGVTQSPTHLIKTRGQQVTLRCSPKSGHDTVSWYQQALGQGPQFIFQYYEEEERQRGNFPDRFSGHQFPNYSSELNVNALLLGDSALYLCASSRRMRLDTQYFGPGTRLTVL.

The chain joins TRBV7-2 to TRBJ2-1; D gene unclear. CDR1 is SGHTA and CDR2 is FQGNSA in the germline V gene. The CDR3 extends over 16 amino acids. V dropped 3 bases and J dropped 4 bases, with 16 bases sitting between them. CDR3 sequence: CASSFGTDKVYNEQFF. The CDR3 coding sequence is TGTGCCAGCAGCTTCGGAACAGACAAGGTTTACAATGAGCAGTTCTTC.

This chain uses TRBV5-1 with TRBJ2-1; TRBD1 matches 8 bases. Germline V gives CDR1 SGHRS, CDR2 YFSETQ. The junction had 8 bases not matched to a gene; V was cut back by 4 bases and J by 8 bases. The CDR3 loop spans 14 amino acids. The CDR3, as DNA: TGCGCCAGCAGCCCGGACAGGGTGGGGTATGAGCAGTTCTTC. This gives the protein CASSPDRVGYEQFF.

This chain uses TRBV11-2 with TRBJ1-1; 7 nucleotides match TRBD1. Unmatched junction bases numbered 4, after V lost 2 bases and J lost 1 base. The CDR3 has 15 amino acids. Germline loops: CDR1 SGHAT, CDR2 FQNNGV. CDR3 nucleotides: TGTGCCAGCAGCTTAAACCGGGACAGGAACACTGAAGCTTTCTTT. It encodes CASSLNRDRNTEAFF. The full variable domain, with the rest looked up from reference TRBV11-2 and TRBJ1-1, is EAGVAQSPRYKIIEKRQSVAFWCNPISGHATLYWYQQILGQGPKLLIQFQNNGVVDDSQLPKDRFSAERLKGVDSTLKIQPAKLEDSAVYLCASSLNRDRNTEAFFGQGTRLTVV.

V usage is TRBV25-1 and J usage is TRBJ2-5, with 9 bases fitting TRBD2. The CDR3 spans 15 residues. Germline V CDR1 and CDR2: MGHDK, SYGVNS. The V segment lost 3 bases and the J segment 1 base; nucleotides outside the gene matches: 3. The CDR3 region is CASSEAAGGQETQYF. CDR3 sequence (DNA): TGTGCCAGCAGTGAGGCAGCGGGGGGCCAAGAGACCCAGTACTTC.

The rearrangement joins TRBV10-3 to TRBJ2-7; the match to TRBD2 covers 8 bases. Germline assignment: CDR1 ENHRY and CDR2 SYGVKD. This CDR3 has 13 residues. Trimming at V came to 7 bases and at J to 7 bases, leaving 9 bases not matched to a gene. CDR3 sequence: CAITPGGLEEQYF. DNA for the CDR3: TGTGCCATCACTCCGGGGGGGCTTGAGGAGCAGTACTTC.